A single sample is the source of the 21 T cell receptor beta chains below, sequenced in a study of graft-versus-host responses after intestinal transplantation. Produced via immunoSEQ multiplex PCR; TCRdb's table is partial and in-frame only. The data show tens of thousands of clones, about 95% seen once. No antigens are known for them. The sequenced sample was unstimulated CD8+ T cells sorted from spleen or lymph node cells, obtained before transplant. These receptors were taken from a human donor who was the organ donor for an intestinal transplant.

This rearrangement joins TRBV30 to TRBJ2-7; 7 nucleotides agree with TRBD1. Trimming removed 3 bases from V and 6 bases from J; junction bases left unmatched: 17. CDR1 and CDR2 from the germline V gene are GTSNPN and SVGIG (reference sequence). This CDR3 comprises 16 residues. This chain's CDR3 is CAWSAPRQGPLGEQYF. CDR3 in DNA: TGTGCCTGGAGCGCCCCGCGACAGGGCCCACTCGGCGAGCAGTACTTC.

The J gene is TRBJ1-5, the V gene TRBV19; 9 positions match TRBD1. The V segment lost 3 bases and the J segment 4 bases; nucleotides outside the gene matches: 7. This CDR3 is built from 16 residues. The germline V gene encodes CDR1 LNHDA and CDR2 SQIVND (reference sequence). The CDR3 loop reads CASSMDRGLKNQPQHF. The DNA of the CDR3 is TGTGCCAGTAGTATGGACAGGGGTTTAAAGAATCAGCCCCAGCATTTT.

The chain carries TRBV28 and TRBJ1-1; D not resolved. V lost 5 bases and J 4 bases, leaving 17 bases between the germline ends. Germline loops: CDR1 MDHEN, CDR2 SYDVKM. This CDR3 comprises 15 residues. The CDR3 protein is CASSPGSVILTEAFF. CDR3 DNA sequence: TGTGCCAGCAGTCCGGGGTCCGTTATCCTCACTGAAGCTTTCTTT.

The chain carries TRBV27 and TRBJ2-1, with TRBD2 as a possible D gene (7 bases). Germline V gives CDR1 MNHEY, CDR2 SMNVEV (reference sequence). With 3 bases removed from V and 0 bases from J, the gap between germline ends came to 15 bases. The CDR3 has 17 amino acids. The CDR3 DNA reads as TGTGCCAGCAGTTTGAGGGGGGGCCCAATCTCCTACAATGAGCAGTTCTTC. This encodes CASSLRGGPISYNEQFF.

CDR3 coding DNA: TGTGCCATCAGTGAGTCGTTGGGACAGGGCCTCTTACGGAATTCACCCCTCCACTTT. It translates to CAISESLGQGLLRNSPLHF. This chain uses TRBV10-3 with TRBJ1-6; TRBD1 agrees at 9 bases. This CDR3 comprises 19 residues. With V trimmed by 0 bases and J by 7 bases, 13 bases remained unmatched. Germline V gives CDR1 ENHRY, CDR2 SYGVKD.

Note on this clone: Relative to the germline gene, one junction end is altered; a read error may explain this. Other DNA sequences from this sample encode an identical CDR3 as well. V is TRBV19 and J is TRBJ1-5, with 7 bases matching TRBD1. This CDR3 is 15 amino acids long. Germline V gene lookup returns CDR1 LNHDA and CDR2 SQIVND (reference sequence). CDR3 sequence (DNA): TGTGCCAGCAGTATAGATCGAACAGGGGATCAGCCCCAGCATTTT. Amino acids: CASSIDRTGDQPQHF.

This clone was observed a single time. The chain has TRBV5-4 and TRBJ2-2, with 8 nucleotides matching TRBD1. After removal of 5 bases from V and 1 base from J, the junction contained 4 bases not matched to a gene. From germline, CDR1 is SGHNT and CDR2 YYREEE (reference sequence). The CDR3 loop spans 15 amino acids. The CDR3, as DNA: TGTGCCAGCAGGGCAGGGACAGGGAACACCGGGGAGCTGTTTTTT. Translation gives CASRAGTGNTGELFF. Supplemented by reference TRBV5-4 and TRBJ2-2, the full variable domain reads ETGVTQSPTHLIKTRGQQVTLRCSSQSGHNTVSWYQQALGQGPQFIFQYYREEENGRGNFPPRFSGLQFPNYSSELNVNALELDDSALYLCASRAGTGNTGELFFGEGSRLTVL.

The V call is TRBV6-1, the J call TRBJ1-2; 7 nucleotides line up with TRBD1. The length of the CDR3 is 14 residues. The ends lost 4 bases at V and 3 bases at J; junction bases unmatched: 5. Germline CDR1 is MNHNS and CDR2 is SASEGT. The CDR3 bases are TGTGCCAGCAGTGGAGTCAGGGGGTACTATGGCTACACCTTC. Its protein is CASSGVRGYYGYTF.

The genes are TRBV7-9 and TRBJ1-1; TRBD1 agrees at 9 bases. The ends lost 5 bases at V and 7 bases at J; junction bases unmatched: 2. CDR1 is SEHNR and CDR2 is FQNEAQ in the germline V gene (reference sequence). The CDR3 length is 12 residues. The CDR3 DNA sequence: TGTGCCAGCAGCCAGGGACAGGGTGAAGCTTTCTTT. Amino acid sequence: CASSQGQGEAFF.

This chain joins TRBV5-1 and TRBJ2-7; TRBD1 matches 8 bases. V lost 3 bases and J lost 7; bases outside the gene matches: 6. The CDR3 loop spans 13 amino acids. Germline V gene data show CDR1 as SGHRS and CDR2 as YFSETQ. The CDR3 coding sequence is TGCGCCAGCAGCTACTGGACAGGGCAGGAGCAGTACTTC. Translating gives CASSYWTGQEQYF. Full variable domain (remainder filled in from reference TRBV5-1 and TRBJ2-7): KAGVTQTPRYLIKTRGQQVTLSCSPISGHRSVSWYQQTPGQGLQFLFEYFSETQRNKGNFPGRFSGRQFSNSRSEMNVSTLELGDSALYLCASSYWTGQEQYFGPGTRLTVT.

The chain joins TRBV5-8 to TRBJ2-1; TRBD2 aligns across 7 bases. The V segment lost 2 bases and the J segment 4 bases; nucleotides outside the gene matches: 9. The CDR3 runs to 16 residues. The germline gives CDR1 SGHTS, CDR2 YDEGEE. CDR3 residues: CASSLFGGEGYNEQFF. Written as DNA, the CDR3 is TGTGCCAGCAGCTTATTCGGCGGGGAGGGGTACAATGAGCAGTTCTTC.

The V call is TRBV9, the J call TRBJ2-7; TRBD1 matches 7 bases. Germline trimming cut 3 bases from V and 3 bases from J; bases unmatched to any gene: 12. In germline, CDR1 is SGDLS, CDR2 YYNGEE. The CDR3 length is 16 residues. CDR3 residues: CASSGGQARPRYEQYF. DNA for the CDR3: TGTGCCAGCAGCGGTGGACAGGCCCGCCCCCGCTACGAGCAGTACTTC.

This rearrangement joins TRBV4-1 to TRBJ2-1; D gene ambiguous. V was shortened by 3 bases and J by 10 bases, with 13 bases between the two germline ends. Germline V CDR1 and CDR2: MGHRA, YSYEKL. CDR3 length: 13 residues. CDR3 nucleotide sequence: TGCGCCAGCAGCCAGGGCTGGGATTTCGAGCAGTTCTTC. Protein: CASSQGWDFEQFF.

The chain links TRBV6-1 to TRBJ1-2, with D hard to call. The V end was cut by 0 bases, the J end by 5 bases, with 7 bases between. Germline CDR1 and CDR2: MNHNS and SASEGT. The CDR3 runs 13 residues. The CDR3 region is CASSEAVEYGYTF. Written as DNA, the CDR3 is TGTGCCAGCAGTGAAGCCGTGGAGTATGGCTACACCTTC.

V usage is TRBV6-1 and J usage is TRBJ2-3; 11 bases fit TRBD2. After removal of 1 base from V and 5 bases from J, the junction contained 8 bases not matched to a gene. The CDR3 extends over 17 amino acids. Germline V gives CDR1 MNHNS, CDR2 SASEGT. The CDR3 loop is CASSEVISGGAIDTQYF. The DNA of the CDR3 is TGTGCCAGCAGTGAAGTAATTAGCGGGGGGGCAATAGATACGCAGTATTTT.

The rearrangement joins TRBV28 to TRBJ2-5; D is possibly TRBD1 (6 bases). Trimming cost V 4 bases and J 2 bases, with 17 bases left between them. Germline lookup yields CDR1 MDHEN and CDR2 SYDVKM. The CDR3 totals 16 residues. In DNA form, the CDR3 reads TGTGCCAGCAGTTCCCTTACTGAGACAGGACAAGAGACCCAGTACTTC. Residues: CASSSLTETGQETQYF.

The CDR3, as DNA: TGTGCCAGCAGCTTTGGCGGGGACGAGCAGTACTTC. The encoded protein is CASSFGGDEQYF. The chain couples TRBV11-2 to TRBJ2-7; D possibly corresponds to TRBD2 (6 bases). Germline assignment: CDR1 SGHAT and CDR2 FQNNGV. V lost 3 bases and J lost 5, with 8 bases in between. The CDR3 is made up of 12 amino acids.

J is TRBJ1-4 and V is TRBV28; TRBD1 might be the D (6 bases). Germline V CDR1 and CDR2: MDHEN, SYDVKM. This CDR3 is built from 16 residues. V gave up 0 bases and J gave up 5 bases, with 13 bases separating them. DNA of the CDR3: TGTGCCAGCAGTTTATGGGCCGGGGGGCGAAATGAAAAACTGTTTTTT. Its protein product is CASSLWAGGRNEKLFF.

Concerning this clone: The sample has other DNA sequences that encode this CDR3 too. The chain has TRBV28 and TRBJ1-1, with unresolved D. Germline V CDR1 and CDR2: MDHEN, SYDVKM. The germline V and J ends were trimmed by 3 bases and 4 bases, with 12 bases remaining between them. CDR3 length: 14 residues. CDR3 DNA sequence: TGTGCCAGCAGTTTTCCCCAGCTCGCCACTGAAGCTTTCTTT. Translating gives CASSFPQLATEAFF.

The rearrangement joins TRBV4-3 to TRBJ2-7, with a weak D call TRBD1 (6 bases). Trimming took 4 bases from V and 0 from J, leaving 19 bases between them. This CDR3 has 17 amino acids. Germline CDR1 is LGHNA and CDR2 is YSLEER. The CDR3 here is CASSPGLRGHPSYEQYF. The CDR3 nucleotides read TGCGCCAGCAGCCCCGGTCTCAGGGGCCACCCCTCCTACGAGCAGTACTTC.

The count of this clone is one. This chain joins TRBV15 and TRBJ2-7, with D possibly matching TRBD1 (6 bases). The CDR3 loop spans 16 amino acids. V dropped 0 bases and J dropped 7 bases, with 19 bases sitting between them. CDR1 is LNHNV, CDR2 YYDKDF, per germline (reference sequence). This CDR3 is CATSRDLGQGTWEQYF. As DNA, the CDR3 is TGTGCCACCAGCAGAGATCTTGGGCAGGGGACGTGGGAGCAGTACTTC.